The rows below give T cell receptor beta chains drawn from one sample of a study of T-cell memory formation after mild COVID-19. TCRdb re-derived calls from the 5' RACE reads in MiXCR, one entry per CDR3 protein. The table has 300,000 to 350,000 distinct CDR3 sequences, roughly 19% seen once. The sequenced sample consisted of PBMCs or a T cell subset sorted from them (not recorded which). These receptors came from a man between 18 and 29 years old who had mild COVID-19 (a few samples of this study predate the infection). Cell type and time point are not known. Each CDR3 is given with its conserved first and last residue. A D gene is named only where the DNA matches it firmly. Clone size is not always given. Where it is, it says once, few, many or a class for expanded clones.

abundance	v_gene	j_gene	d_gene	CDR3aa
few	TRBV28	TRBJ1-2	NA	CASSLGLGSGGWYGYTF
NA	TRBV20-1	TRBJ2-5	TRBD2	CSAPSRGGTQYF
few	TRBV9	TRBJ2-3	TRBD2	CASSVSLAGVTDTQYF
few	TRBV4-1	TRBJ1-1	TRBD1	CASRDRGVSNTEAFF
NA	TRBV4-1	TRBJ2-7	TRBD1	CASSQGQGAEEQYF
NA	TRBV6-2/TRBV6-3	TRBJ2-1	NA	CASSLTPRPNNEQFF
few	TRBV7-2	TRBJ2-1	NA	CASSLLSSSSYNEQFF
NA	TRBV6-1	TRBJ1-1	NA	CASSSRTGSFTEALF
NA	TRBV25-1	TRBJ1-2	NA	CASSEYQGTGYTF
NA	TRBV6-2/TRBV6-3	TRBJ1-4	NA	CASSTPGATNEKLFF
NA	TRBV6-2/TRBV6-3	TRBJ1-1	TRBD1	CASRYNRGEYTEAFF
few	TRBV20-1	TRBJ2-5	TRBD2	CSARVVSGAAIETQYF
few	TRBV7-8	TRBJ1-5	NA	CASSSDRRWNQPQHF
few	TRBV29-1	TRBJ2-3	TRBD1	CSVHPIIGLSGQNTDTQYF
NA	TRBV29-1	TRBJ2-5	TRBD2	CSVEGRGGHETQYF
NA	TRBV5-1	TRBJ2-3	NA	CASQVGWGTDTQYF
NA	TRBV4-3	TRBJ1-2	NA	CASSPTDSYLYGYTF
NA	TRBV29-1	TRBJ2-2	NA	CSVAFYVAGELFF